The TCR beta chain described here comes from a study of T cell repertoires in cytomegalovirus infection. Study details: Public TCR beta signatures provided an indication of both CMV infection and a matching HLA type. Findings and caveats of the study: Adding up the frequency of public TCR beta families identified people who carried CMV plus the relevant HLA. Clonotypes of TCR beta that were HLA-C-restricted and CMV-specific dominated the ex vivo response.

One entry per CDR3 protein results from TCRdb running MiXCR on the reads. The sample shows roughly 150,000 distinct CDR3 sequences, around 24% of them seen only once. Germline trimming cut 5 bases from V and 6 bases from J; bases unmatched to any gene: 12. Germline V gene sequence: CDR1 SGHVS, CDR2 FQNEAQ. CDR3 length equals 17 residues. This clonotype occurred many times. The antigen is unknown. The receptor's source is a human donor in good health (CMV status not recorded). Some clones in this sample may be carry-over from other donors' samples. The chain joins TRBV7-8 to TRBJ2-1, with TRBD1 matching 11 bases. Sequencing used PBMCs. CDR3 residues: CASSVSGTGGHINEQFF. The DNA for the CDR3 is TGTGCCAGCAGCGTGTCCGGGACAGGGGGGCATATCAATGAGCAGTTCTTC.